The source of this T cell receptor beta chain is a study of T cell changes during pregnancy in multiple sclerosis. V dropped 4 bases and J dropped 7; count of bases not matched to a gene: 4. CDR3 length equals 13 residues. The V gene's germline CDR1 is SGHNT and CDR2 YYREEE (reference sequence). Data came from immunoSEQ multiplex PCR; TCRdb stores just in-frame clones and leaves some out. In the table there are under 35,000 clones, 85% to 95% of which are singletons. This rearrangement joins TRBV5-4 to TRBJ1-5; 8 bases are shared with TRBD1. This clonotype originated in a female donor with multiple sclerosis, enrolled in a pregnancy study. The material sequenced was CD4+ T cells from peripheral blood mononuclear cells, taken in the first trimester of pregnancy. This chain's CDR3 is CASSQDRGQPQHF. CDR3 DNA sequence: TGTGCCAGCAGCCAAGACAGGGGACAGCCCCAGCATTTT.